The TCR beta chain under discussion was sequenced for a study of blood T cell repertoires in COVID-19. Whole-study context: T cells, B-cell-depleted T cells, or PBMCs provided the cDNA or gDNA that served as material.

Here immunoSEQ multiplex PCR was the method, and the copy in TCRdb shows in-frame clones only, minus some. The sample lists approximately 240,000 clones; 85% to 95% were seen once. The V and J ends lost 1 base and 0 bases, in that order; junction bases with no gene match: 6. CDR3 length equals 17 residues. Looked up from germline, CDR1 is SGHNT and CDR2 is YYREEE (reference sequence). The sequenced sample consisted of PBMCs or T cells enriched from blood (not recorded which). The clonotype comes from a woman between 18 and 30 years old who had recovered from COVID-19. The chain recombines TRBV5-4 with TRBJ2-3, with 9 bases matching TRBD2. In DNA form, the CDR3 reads TGTGCCAGCAGCTTGCCTAGCGGGGAGGGAAGCACAGATACGCAGTATTTT. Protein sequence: CASSLPSGEGSTDTQYF. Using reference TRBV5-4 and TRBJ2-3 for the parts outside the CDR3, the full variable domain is ETGVTQSPTHLIKTRGQQVTLRCSSQSGHNTVSWYQQALGQGPQFIFQYYREEENGRGNFPPRFSGLQFPNYSSELNVNALELDDSALYLCASSLPSGEGSTDTQYFGPGTRLTVL.